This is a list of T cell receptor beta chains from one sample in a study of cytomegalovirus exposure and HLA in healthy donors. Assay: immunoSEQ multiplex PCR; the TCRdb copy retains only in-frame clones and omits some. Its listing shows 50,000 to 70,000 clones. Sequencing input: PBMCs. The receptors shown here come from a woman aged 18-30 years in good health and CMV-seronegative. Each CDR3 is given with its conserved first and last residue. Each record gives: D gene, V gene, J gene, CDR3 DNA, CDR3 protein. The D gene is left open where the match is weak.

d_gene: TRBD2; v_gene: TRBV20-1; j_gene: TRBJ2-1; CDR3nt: TGCAGTGCTAGGGGAGCGGGATGGCAGTTCTTC; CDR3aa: CSARGAGWQFF
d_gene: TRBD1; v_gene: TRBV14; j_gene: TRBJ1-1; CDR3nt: TGTGCCAGCAGCCCGGGACAGATCACTGAAGCTTTCTTT; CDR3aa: CASSPGQITEAFF
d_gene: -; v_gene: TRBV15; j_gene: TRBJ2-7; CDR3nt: TGTGCCACCAGCAGAGACCCCAGGGAAGTCATGAATTACGAGCAGTACTTC; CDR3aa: CATSRDPREVMNYEQYF
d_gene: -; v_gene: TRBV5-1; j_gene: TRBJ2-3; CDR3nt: TGCGCCAGCGCCATAGCAGAGAGCACAGATACGCAGTATTTT; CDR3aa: CASAIAESTDTQYF
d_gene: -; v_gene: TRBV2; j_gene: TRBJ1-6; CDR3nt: TGTGCCAGCAGGGCCAGAGGCTACTCTTCACCCCTCCACTTT; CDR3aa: CASRARGYSSPLHF
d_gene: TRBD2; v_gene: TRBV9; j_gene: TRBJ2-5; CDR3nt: TGTGCCAGCAGCGTGGAAGCGGGGAGACAAGAGACCCAGTACTTC; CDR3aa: CASSVEAGRQETQYF
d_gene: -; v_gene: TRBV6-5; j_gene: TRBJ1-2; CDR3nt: TGTGCCAGCAGTTACCCCGGGTTTGGCTACACCTTC; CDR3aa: CASSYPGFGYTF
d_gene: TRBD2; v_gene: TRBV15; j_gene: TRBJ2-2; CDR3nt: TGTGCCACCAGCAGACCGTGGACTAGCGGGAGTAGCGGGGAGCTGTTTTTT; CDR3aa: CATSRPWTSGSSGELFF
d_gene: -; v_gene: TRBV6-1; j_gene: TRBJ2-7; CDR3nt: TGTGCCAGCAGTGACGGGGTAGCTTACGCCTACGAGCAGTACTTC; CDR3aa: CASSDGVAYAYEQYF
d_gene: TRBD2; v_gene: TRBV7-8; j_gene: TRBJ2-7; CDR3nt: TGTGCCAGCAGCTTAGAGGCGGGAGGGCCCTACGAGCAGTACTTC; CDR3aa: CASSLEAGGPYEQYF
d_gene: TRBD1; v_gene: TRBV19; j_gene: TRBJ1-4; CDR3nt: TGTGCCAGTAGTCTTCGGGACAGCCAGGAAAAACTGTTTTTT; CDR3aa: CASSLRDSQEKLFF